This TCR beta chain was sequenced for a study of T-cell reconstitution after alpha-beta-depleted transplantation in children. Preparation of the TCRbeta library was carried out with unique molecular identifiers. TCRdb re-called the PCR reads through MiXCR, storing one row per CDR3 protein. The data contain some 490,000 distinct CDR3 sequences, around 13% of them singletons. The germline gives CDR1 GTSNPN, CDR2 SVGIG (reference sequence). The CDR3 extends over 14 amino acids. Trimming shortened V by 2 bases and J by 9 bases, and 17 bases separated the two germline ends. The sequence derives from a human donor who donated a stem cell graft to a child with combined immunodeficiency. The sample was PBMCs from the stem cell graft donor, taken from the stem cell graft. The chain recombines TRBV30 with TRBJ2-1; unclear D gene. The CDR3 sequence: CAWSLARWPPEQFF. The DNA of the CDR3 is TGTGCCTGGAGTCTCGCCCGATGGCCCCCTGAGCAGTTCTTC.